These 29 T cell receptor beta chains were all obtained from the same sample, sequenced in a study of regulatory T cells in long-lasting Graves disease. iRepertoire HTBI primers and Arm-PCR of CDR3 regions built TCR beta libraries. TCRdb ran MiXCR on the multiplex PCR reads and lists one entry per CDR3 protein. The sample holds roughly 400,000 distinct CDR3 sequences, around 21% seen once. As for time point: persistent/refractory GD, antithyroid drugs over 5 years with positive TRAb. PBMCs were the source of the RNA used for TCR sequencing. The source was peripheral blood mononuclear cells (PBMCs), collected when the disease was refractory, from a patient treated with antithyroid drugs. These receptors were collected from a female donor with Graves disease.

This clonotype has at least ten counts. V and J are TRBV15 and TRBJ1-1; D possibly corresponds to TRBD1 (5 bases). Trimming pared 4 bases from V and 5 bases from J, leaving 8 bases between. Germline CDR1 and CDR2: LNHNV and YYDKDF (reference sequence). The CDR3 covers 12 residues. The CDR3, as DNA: TGTGCCACCAGCAAAGAGGGGACTGAAGCTTTCTTT. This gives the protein CATSKEGTEAFF.

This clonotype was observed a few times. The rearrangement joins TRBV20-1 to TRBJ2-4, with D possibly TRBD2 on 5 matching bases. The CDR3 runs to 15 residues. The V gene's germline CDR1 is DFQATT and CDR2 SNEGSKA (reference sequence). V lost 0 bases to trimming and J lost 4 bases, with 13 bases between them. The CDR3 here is CSARDFTGRKNIQYF. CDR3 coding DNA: TGCAGTGCTAGAGATTTCACGGGAAGGAAAAACATTCAGTACTTC.

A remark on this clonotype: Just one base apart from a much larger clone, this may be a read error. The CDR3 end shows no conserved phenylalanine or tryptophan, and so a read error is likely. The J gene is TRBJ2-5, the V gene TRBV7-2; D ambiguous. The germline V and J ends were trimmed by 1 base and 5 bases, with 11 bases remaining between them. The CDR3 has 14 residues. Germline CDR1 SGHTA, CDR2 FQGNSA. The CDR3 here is CASSLGHVKETQYL. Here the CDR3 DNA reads TGTGCCAGCAGCTTAGGACACGTCAAGGAGACCCAGTACCTC.

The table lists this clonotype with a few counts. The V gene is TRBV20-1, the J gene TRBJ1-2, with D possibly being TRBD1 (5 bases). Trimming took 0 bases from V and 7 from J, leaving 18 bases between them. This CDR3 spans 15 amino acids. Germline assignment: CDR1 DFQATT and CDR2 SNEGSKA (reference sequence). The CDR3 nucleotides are TGCAGTGCTAGAGATCTTCTAACGGGGCTCTTTGGCTACACCTTC. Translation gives CSARDLLTGLFGYTF.

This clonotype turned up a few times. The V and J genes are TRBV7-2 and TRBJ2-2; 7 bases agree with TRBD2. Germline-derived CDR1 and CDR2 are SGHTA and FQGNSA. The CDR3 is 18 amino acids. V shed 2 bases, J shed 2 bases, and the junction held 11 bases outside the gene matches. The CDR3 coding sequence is TGTGCCAGCAGCTTATGGCCCACTAGCGAGTATAACACCGGGGAGCTGTTTTTT. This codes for CASSLWPTSEYNTGELFF. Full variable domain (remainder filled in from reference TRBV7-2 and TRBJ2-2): GAGVSQSPSNKVTEKGKDVELRCDPISGHTALYWYRQSLGQGLEFLIYFQGNSAPDKSGLPSDRFSAERTGGSVSTLTIQRTQQEDSAVYLCASSLWPTSEYNTGELFFGEGSRLTVL.

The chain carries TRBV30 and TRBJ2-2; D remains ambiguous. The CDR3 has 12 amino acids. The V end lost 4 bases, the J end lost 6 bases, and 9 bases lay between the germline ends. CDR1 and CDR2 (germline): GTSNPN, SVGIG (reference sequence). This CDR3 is CAWNVVAGELFF. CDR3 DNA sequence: TGTGCCTGGAATGTGGTAGCCGGGGAGCTGTTTTTT.

The CDR3 is CASSFQTGYEQYF. The CDR3 coding sequence is TGTGCCAGCAGTTTCCAGACAGGATACGAGCAGTACTTC. The chain links TRBV27 to TRBJ2-7; possibly TRBD1 for D (6 bases). The V gene's germline CDR1 is MNHEY and CDR2 SMNVEV (reference sequence). The V end lost 3 bases, the J end lost 4 bases, and 10 bases lay between the germline ends. This CDR3 is built from 13 residues.

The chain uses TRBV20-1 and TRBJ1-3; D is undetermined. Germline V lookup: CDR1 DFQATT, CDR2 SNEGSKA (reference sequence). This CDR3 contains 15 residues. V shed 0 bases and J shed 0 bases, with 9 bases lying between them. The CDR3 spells CSARDSTYSGNTIYF. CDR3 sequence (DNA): TGCAGTGCTAGAGATTCTACTTACTCTGGAAACACCATATATTTT.

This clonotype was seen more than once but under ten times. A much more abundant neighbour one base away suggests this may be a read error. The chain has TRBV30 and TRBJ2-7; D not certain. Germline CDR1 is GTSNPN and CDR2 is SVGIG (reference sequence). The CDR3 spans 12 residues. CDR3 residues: CARSVRSYEQYF. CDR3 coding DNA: TGTGCCCGGAGTGTAAGGTCCTACGAGCAGTACTTC.

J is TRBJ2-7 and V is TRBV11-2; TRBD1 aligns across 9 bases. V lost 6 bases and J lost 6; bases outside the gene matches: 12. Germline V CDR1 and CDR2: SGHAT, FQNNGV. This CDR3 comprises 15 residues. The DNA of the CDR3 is TGTGCCAGCAGTACCTCGGGACAGGGAAGGTCCGAGCAGTACTTC. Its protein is CASSTSGQGRSEQYF. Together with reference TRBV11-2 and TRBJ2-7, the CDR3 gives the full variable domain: EAGVAQSPRYKIIEKRQSVAFWCNPISGHATLYWYQQILGQGPKLLIQFQNNGVVDDSQLPKDRFSAERLKGVDSTLKIQPAKLEDSAVYLCASSTSGQGRSEQYFGPGTRLTVT.

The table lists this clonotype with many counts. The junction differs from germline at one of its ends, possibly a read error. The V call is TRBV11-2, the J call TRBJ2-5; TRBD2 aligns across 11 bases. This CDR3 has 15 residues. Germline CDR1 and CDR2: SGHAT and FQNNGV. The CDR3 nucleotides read TGTGCCAGCAGATTAGCGGGAGGGGGCTCAGAGACCCAGTACTTC. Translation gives CASRLAGGGSETQYF.

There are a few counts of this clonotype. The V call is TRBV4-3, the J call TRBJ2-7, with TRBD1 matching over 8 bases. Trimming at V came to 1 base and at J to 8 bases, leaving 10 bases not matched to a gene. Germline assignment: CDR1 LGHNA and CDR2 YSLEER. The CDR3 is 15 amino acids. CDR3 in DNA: TGCGCCAGCAGCCAAGCGGACAGGGAAACTACGCAGCAGTACTTC. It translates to CASSQADRETTQQYF.

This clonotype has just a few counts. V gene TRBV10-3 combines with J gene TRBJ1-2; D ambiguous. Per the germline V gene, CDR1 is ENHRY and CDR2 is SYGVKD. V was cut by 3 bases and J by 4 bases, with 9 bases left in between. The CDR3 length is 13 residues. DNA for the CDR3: TGTGCCATCAGTGAAGAACCCTCCTATGGCTACACCTTC. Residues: CAISEEPSYGYTF.

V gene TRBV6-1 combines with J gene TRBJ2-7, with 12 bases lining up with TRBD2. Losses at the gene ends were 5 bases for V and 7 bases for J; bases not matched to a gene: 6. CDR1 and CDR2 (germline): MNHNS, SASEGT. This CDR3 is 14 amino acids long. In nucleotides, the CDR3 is TGTGCCAGCAGTCCACTAGCGGGAGGTCGGGAGCAGTACTTC. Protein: CASSPLAGGREQYF.

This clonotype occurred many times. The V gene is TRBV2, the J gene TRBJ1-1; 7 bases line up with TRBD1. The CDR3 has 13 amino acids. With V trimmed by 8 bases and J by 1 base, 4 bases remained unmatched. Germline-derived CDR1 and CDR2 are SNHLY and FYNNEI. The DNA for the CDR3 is TGTGCCAGCGGACAGGAGTCGAACACTGAAGCTTTCTTT. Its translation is CASGQESNTEAFF.

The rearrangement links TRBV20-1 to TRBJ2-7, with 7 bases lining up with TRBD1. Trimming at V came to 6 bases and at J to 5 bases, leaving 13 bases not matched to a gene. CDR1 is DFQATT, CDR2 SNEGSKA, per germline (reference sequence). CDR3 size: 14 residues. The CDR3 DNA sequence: TGCAGTGCGAGCCAGCAGGGGGTTTCGGACGAGCAGTACTTC. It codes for CSASQQGVSDEQYF.

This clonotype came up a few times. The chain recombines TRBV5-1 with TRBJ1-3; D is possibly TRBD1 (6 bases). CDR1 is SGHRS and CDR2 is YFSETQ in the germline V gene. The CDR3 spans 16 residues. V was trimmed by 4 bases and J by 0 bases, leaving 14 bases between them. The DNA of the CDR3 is TGCGCCAGCAGCCCAGACGGACAGAGCTCTGGAAACACCATATATTTT. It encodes CASSPDGQSSGNTIYF.

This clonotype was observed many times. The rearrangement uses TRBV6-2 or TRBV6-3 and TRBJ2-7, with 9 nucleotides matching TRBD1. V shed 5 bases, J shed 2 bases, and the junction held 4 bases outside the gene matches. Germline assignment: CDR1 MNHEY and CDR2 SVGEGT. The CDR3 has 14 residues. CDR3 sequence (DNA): TGTGCCAGCAGTACTCGACAGGGGGCCTACGAGCAGTACTTC. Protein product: CASSTRQGAYEQYF.

In DNA, the CDR3 is TGTGCCAGCAGCCCACCCACAGATACGCAGTATTTT. It translates to CASSPPTDTQYF. V and J are TRBV12-3 or TRBV12-4 and TRBJ2-3; no clear D gene. V gave up 6 bases and J gave up 2 bases, with 6 bases separating them. This CDR3 is 12 amino acids long.

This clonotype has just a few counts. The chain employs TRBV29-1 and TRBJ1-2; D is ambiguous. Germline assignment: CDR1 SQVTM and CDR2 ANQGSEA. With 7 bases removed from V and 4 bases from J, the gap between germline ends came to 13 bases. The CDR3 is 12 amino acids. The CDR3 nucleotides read TGCAGCGCAAGCTCTTCGGGCTATGGCTACACCTTC. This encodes CSASSSGYGYTF. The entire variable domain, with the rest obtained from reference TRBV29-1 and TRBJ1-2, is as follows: SAVISQKPSRDICQRGTSLTIQCQVDSQVTMMFWYRQQPGQSLTLIATANQGSEATYESGFVIDKFPISRPNLTFSTLTVSNMSPEDSSIYLCSASSSGYGYTFGSGTRLTVV.

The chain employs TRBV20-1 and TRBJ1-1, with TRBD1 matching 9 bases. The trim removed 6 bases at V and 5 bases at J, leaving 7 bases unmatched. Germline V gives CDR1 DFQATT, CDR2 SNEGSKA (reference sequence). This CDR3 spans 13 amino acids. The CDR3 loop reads CSAKRDRVTEAFF. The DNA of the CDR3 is TGCAGTGCGAAACGGGACAGGGTTACTGAAGCTTTCTTT.

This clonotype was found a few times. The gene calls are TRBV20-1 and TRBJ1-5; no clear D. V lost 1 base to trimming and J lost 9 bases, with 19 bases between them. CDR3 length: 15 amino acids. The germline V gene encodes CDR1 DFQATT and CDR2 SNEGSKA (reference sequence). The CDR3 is CSARATPTTDWPQHF. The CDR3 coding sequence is TGCAGTGCTAGAGCTACCCCAACAACAGATTGGCCCCAGCATTTT.

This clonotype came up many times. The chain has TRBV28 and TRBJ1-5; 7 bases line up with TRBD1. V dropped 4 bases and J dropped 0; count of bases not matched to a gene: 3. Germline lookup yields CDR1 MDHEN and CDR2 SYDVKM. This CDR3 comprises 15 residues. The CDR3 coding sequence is TGTGCCAGCAGTTACAGGGGTTATAGCAATCAGCCCCAGCATTTT. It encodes CASSYRGYSNQPQHF. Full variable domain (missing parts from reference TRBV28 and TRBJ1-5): DVKVTQSSRYLVKRTGEKVFLECVQDMDHENMFWYRQDPGLGLRLIYFSYDVKMKEKGDIPEGYSVSREKKERFSLILESASTNQTSMYLCASSYRGYSNQPQHFGDGTRLSIL.

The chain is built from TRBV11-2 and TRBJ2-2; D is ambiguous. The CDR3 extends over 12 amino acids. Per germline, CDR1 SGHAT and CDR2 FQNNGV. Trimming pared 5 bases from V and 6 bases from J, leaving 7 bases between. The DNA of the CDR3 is TGTGCCAGCAGCCGACATCCCGGGGAGCTGTTTTTT. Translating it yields CASSRHPGELFF.

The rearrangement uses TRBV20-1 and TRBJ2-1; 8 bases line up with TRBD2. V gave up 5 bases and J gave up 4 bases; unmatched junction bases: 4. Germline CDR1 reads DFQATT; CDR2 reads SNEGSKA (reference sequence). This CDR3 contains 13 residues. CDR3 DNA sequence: TGCAGTGCTCCTGGGACTAGTTACAATGAGCAGTTCTTC. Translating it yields CSAPGTSYNEQFF.

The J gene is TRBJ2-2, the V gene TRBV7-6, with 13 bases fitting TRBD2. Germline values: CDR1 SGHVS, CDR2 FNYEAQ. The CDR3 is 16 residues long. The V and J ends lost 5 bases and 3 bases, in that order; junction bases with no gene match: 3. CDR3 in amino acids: CASSLGTSGDTGELFF. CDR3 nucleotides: TGTGCCAGCAGCCTCGGGACTAGCGGGGACACCGGGGAGCTGTTTTTT. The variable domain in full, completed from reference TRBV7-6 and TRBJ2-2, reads GAGVSQSPRYKVTKRGQDVALRCDPISGHVSLYWYRQALGQGPEFLTYFNYEAQQDKSGLPNDRFSAERPEGSISTLTIQRTEQRDSAMYRCASSLGTSGDTGELFFGEGSRLTVL.

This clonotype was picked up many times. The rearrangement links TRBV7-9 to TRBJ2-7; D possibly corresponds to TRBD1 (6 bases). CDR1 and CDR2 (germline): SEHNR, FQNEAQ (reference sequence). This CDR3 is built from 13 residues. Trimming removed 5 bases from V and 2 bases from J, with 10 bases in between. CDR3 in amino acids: CASSPDSAYEQYF. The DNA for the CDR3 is TGTGCCAGCAGCCCGGACAGCGCCTACGAGCAGTACTTC.

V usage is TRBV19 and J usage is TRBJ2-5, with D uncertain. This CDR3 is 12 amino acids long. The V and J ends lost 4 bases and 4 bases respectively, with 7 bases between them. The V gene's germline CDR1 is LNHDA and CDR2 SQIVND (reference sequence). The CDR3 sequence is CASSTMGETQYF. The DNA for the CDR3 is TGTGCCAGTAGTACGATGGGAGAGACCCAGTACTTC.

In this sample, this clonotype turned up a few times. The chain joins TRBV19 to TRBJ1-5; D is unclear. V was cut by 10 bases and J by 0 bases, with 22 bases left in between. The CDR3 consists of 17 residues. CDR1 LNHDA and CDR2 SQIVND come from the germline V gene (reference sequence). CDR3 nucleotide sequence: TGTGCCACCAGGAGCACAGAATCCCCTTATAGCAATCAGCCCCAGCATTTT. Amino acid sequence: CATRSTESPYSNQPQHF.